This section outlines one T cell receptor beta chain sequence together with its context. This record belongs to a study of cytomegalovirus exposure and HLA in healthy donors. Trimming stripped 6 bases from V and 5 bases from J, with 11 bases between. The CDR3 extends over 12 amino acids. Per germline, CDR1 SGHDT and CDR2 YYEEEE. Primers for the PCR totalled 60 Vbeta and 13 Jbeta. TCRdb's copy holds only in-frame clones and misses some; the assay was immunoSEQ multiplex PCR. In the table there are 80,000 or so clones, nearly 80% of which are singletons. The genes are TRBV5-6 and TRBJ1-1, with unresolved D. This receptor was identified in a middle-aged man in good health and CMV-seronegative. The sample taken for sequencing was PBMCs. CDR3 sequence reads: CASTRWSTEAFF. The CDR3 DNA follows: TGTGCCAGCACTCGGTGGAGTACTGAAGCTTTCTTT. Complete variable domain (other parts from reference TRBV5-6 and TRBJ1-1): DAGVTQSPTHLIKTRGQQVTLRCSPKSGHDTVSWYQQALGQGPQFIFQYYEEEERQRGNFPDRFSGHQFPNYSSELNVNALLLGDSALYLCASTRWSTEAFFGQGTRLTVV.